This is a list of T cell receptor beta chains from one sample in a study of regulatory T cells in long-lasting Graves disease. TCRdb used MiXCR to reprocess the multiplex PCR reads, holding one entry per CDR3 protein. Here the sample spans 400,000 to 500,000 distinct CDR3 sequences, roughly 17% being singletons. The sample was also linked to a second study, of T cells in Graves' hyperthyroidism and ophthalmopathy.

Sequences were derived from peripheral blood mononuclear cells (PBMCs), sampled at new diagnosis, from a patient treated with antithyroid drugs. Source of these receptors: a woman between 18 and 29 years old with Graves disease. Each CDR3 is given with its conserved first and last residue. A D gene is named only where the DNA matches it firmly. The size field is filled for only some rows; it gives once, few, many or a size class.

d_call j_call clone_size v_call cdr3_nt cdr3_aa
TRBD2 TRBJ2-1 - TRBV5-1 TGCGCCAGCAGCTTGGATAGGTGGACTAGCGGGGGGTACAATGAGCAGTTCTTC CASSLDRWTSGGYNEQFF
- TRBJ2-3 many TRBV7-3 TGTGCCAGCAGCTTCACAGGGTCAGATACGCAGTATTTT CASSFTGSDTQYF
- TRBJ2-1 many TRBV28 TGTGCCAGCAGTCCCTCATCGGGTGGGGGTCAGAATGAGCAGTTCTTC CASSPSSGGGQNEQFF
- TRBJ1-1 many TRBV28 TGTGCCAGCAGTCCCTCACAGGGCCCGAGCACTGAAGCTTTCTTT CASSPSQGPSTEAFF
TRBD1 TRBJ1-1 many TRBV29-1 TGCAGCGTAAGGGACAGGGGAAATGTGGGCACTGAAGCTTTCTTT CSVRDRGNVGTEAFF
- TRBJ2-2 - TRBV28 TGTGCCAGCAGTCTCCTGGGGATTGGCGGGGAGCTGTTTTTT CASSLLGIGGELFF
TRBD1 TRBJ2-2 - TRBV12-3/TRBV12-4 TGTGCCAGCAGGTCCCCGGGACAGGGGGGGACCGGGGAGCTGTTTTTT CASRSPGQGGTGELFF
TRBD2 TRBJ2-1 - TRBV3-1 TGTGCCAGCAGCCTCAGGACTAGCGGCGTTCGCAATGAGCAGTTCTTC CASSLRTSGVRNEQFF
TRBD2 TRBJ2-1 many TRBV28 TGTGCCAGCACCCCGACCCAGGGGACTAGCGGGAAATACTCCTACAATGAGCAGTTCTTC CASTPTQGTSGKYSYNEQFF
TRBD2 TRBJ2-1 few TRBV20-1 TGCAGTGCTAGATGGGAGGGCGGAGATGAGCAGTTCTTC CSARWEGGDEQFF
- TRBJ2-1 many TRBV29-1 TGCAGCGTTGAAGGTCCGGCCCCCACTTCCTATGAGCAGTTCTTC CSVEGPAPTSYEQFF
- TRBJ2-1 once TRBV24-1 TGCGCCACCAGTGATACTTACTACAATGAGCAGTTCTTC CATSDTYYNEQFF
TRBD2 TRBJ2-7 few TRBV20-1 TGCAGTGCTCGGGACTATTCGCAACCTTCTAGCTCCTACGAGCAGTACTTC CSARDYSQPSSSYEQYF
TRBD2 TRBJ2-1 many TRBV7-3 TGTGCCAGCAGCTTACGACTAGCGGGTTTCAATGAGCAGTTCTTC CASSLRLAGFNEQFF
TRBD2 TRBJ2-1 many TRBV29-1 TGCAGCGTTGAGGTCGGGAGGGCCCTTTCCTACAATGAGCAGTTCTTC CSVEVGRALSYNEQFF
TRBD1 TRBJ2-7 many TRBV6-1 TGTGCCAGCAGTGAAGCCCGGGACAGGGGGCGGTACTTC CASSEARDRGRYF
TRBD2 TRBJ2-1 - TRBV11-3 TGTGCCAGCAGCTTAGTCCTAGCGGGAGGCCGCCCCTACAATGAGCAGTTCTTC CASSLVLAGGRPYNEQFF
- TRBJ2-2 many TRBV12-3/TRBV12-4 TGTGCCAGCGGGGGACTTGGGTCGAACACCGGGGAGCTGTTTTTT CASGGLGSNTGELFF
- TRBJ2-2 many TRBV5-6 TGTGCCAGCAGCTTGAGAGGGAGGCCCACCGGGGAGCTGTTTTTT CASSLRGRPTGELFF
- TRBJ1-1 many TRBV11-2 TGTGCCAGCAGTTCAGGGTTTGCGAACACTGAAGCTTTCTTT CASSSGFANTEAFF
- TRBJ1-1 - TRBV12-3/TRBV12-4 TGTGCCAGCAGTCTGGGTTTGGGAGGGACTGAAGCTTTCTTT CASSLGLGGTEAFF
- TRBJ1-2 - TRBV19 TGTGCCAGTAGAAATCGGGACTGGGGGCCTGGCTACACCTTC CASRNRDWGPGYTF
TRBD1 TRBJ1-5 many TRBV20-1 TGCAGTGCTAGAACCGGGACAGACAATCAGCCCCAGCATTTT CSARTGTDNQPQHF
- TRBJ1-5 many TRBV3-1 TGTGCCAGCAGCCAAGGAATAAACGGGAATCAGCCCCAGCATTTT CASSQGINGNQPQHF
- TRBJ2-1 - TRBV5-5 TGTGCCAGCAGCCCAAGGACATCCAATGAGCAGTTCTTC CASSPRTSNEQFF
TRBD1 TRBJ2-1 - TRBV9 TGTGCCAGCAGCGTAGAGGGACAGGGTGACTACAATGAGCAGTTCTTC CASSVEGQGDYNEQFF
TRBD2 TRBJ2-1 - TRBV4-2 TGTGCCAGCAGCCAAGATAGCGGGGGACCGAGCTCCTACAATGAGCAGTTCTTC CASSQDSGGPSSYNEQFF
TRBD1 TRBJ2-5 many TRBV12-3/TRBV12-4 TGTGCCAGCAGTTCCGGGACAGGGATGGAGACCCAGTACTTC CASSSGTGMETQYF
- TRBJ1-1 few TRBV28 TGTGCCAGCAGTCCTTACACCGTCATGAACACTAAAGCTTTCTTT CASSPYTVMNTKAFF
- TRBJ1-4 - TRBV19 TGTGCCAGTAGCCTCGGGACACCGAATGAAAAACTGTTTTTT CASSLGTPNEKLFF
TRBD1 TRBJ2-7 few TRBV3-1 TGTGCCAGCAGCCAAAGTGGCAGGGGGCTTAGGGAGCAGTACTTC CASSQSGRGLREQYF
- TRBJ2-2 - TRBV4-1 TGCGCCAGCAGCCAAGGGCCGAACACCGGGGAGCTGTTTTTT CASSQGPNTGELFF
TRBD2 TRBJ2-1 - TRBV24-1 TGTGCCACCAGCCGGAATCTAGCGGCTGAGCAGTTCTTC CATSRNLAAEQFF
- TRBJ2-3 many TRBV24-1 TGTGCCACCGGTTTTTCAGGATACGACACAGATACGCAGTATTTT CATGFSGYDTDTQYF
TRBD2 TRBJ2-7 many TRBV5-1 TGCGCCAGCAGGGCGGGACTAGACTACGAGCAGTACTTC CASRAGLDYEQYF
- TRBJ1-2 few TRBV7-2 TGTGCCAGCAGCTTAAGCCCCCTCGGAGAGGGGGATGGCTACACCTTC CASSLSPLGEGDGYTF
TRBD1 TRBJ2-7 many TRBV6-2/TRBV6-3 TGTGCCAGGGGACAGGCGAACTCCTACGAGCAGTACTTC CARGQANSYEQYF
- TRBJ2-1 few TRBV27 TGTGCCAGCAGTTTTAGAACCAGCTCCTACAATGAGCAGTTCTTC CASSFRTSSYNEQFF
TRBD1 TRBJ2-7 few TRBV6-4 TGTGCCACGTTCCGCCGGGACAGGGTTTTGTTCTTGGTCTACGAGCAGTACTTC CATFRRDRVLFLVYEQYF
- TRBJ1-1 - TRBV4-1 TGCGCCAGCAGCCAAGTCTGGGAAAAGGTCACTGAAGCTTTCTTT CASSQVWEKVTEAFF
TRBD1 TRBJ1-1 many TRBV5-1 TGCGCCAGCAGCTTGGACGGGACAGGGGTCTCGGGGAACACTGAAGCTTTCTTT CASSLDGTGVSGNTEAFF
- TRBJ2-4 many TRBV3-1 TGTGCCAGCAGCCGTCGCCTATTTTCTGAGAACATTCAGTACTTC CASSRRLFSENIQYF
- TRBJ2-2 few TRBV7-9 TGTGCCAGCAGCTCCCCTTTCGGGGAGCTGTTTTTT CASSSPFGELFF
- TRBJ1-6 - TRBV29-1 TGCAGCGCCAGGATCGGGGGCGTTGATTCACCCCTCCACTTT CSARIGGVDSPLHF
- TRBJ2-5 few TRBV10-3 TGTGCCATCAGTGAGCGAGGGAGTGGTCAAGAGACCCAGTACTTC CAISERGSGQETQYF
TRBD1 TRBJ2-7 many TRBV20-1 TGCAGTGCCAAACGGACAGGTGGGTCCTACGAGCAGTACTTC CSAKRTGGSYEQYF
- TRBJ2-2 many TRBV9 TGTGCCAGCAGTTACAGTACACGGAACACCGGGGAGCTGTTTTTT CASSYSTRNTGELFF
- TRBJ2-2 few TRBV5-1 TGCGCCAGCACACCCCCTGGCAGGGTCGGGGAGCTGTTTTTT CASTPPGRVGELFF
- TRBJ2-7 - TRBV10-3 TGTGCCATCAGTGGGCAGGGTTCCTACGAGCAGTACTTC CAISGQGSYEQYF
- TRBJ2-7 few TRBV12-3/TRBV12-4 TGTGCCAGCAGTTTTAGCAGGCCATCCTACGAGCAGTACTTC CASSFSRPSYEQYF
- TRBJ1-1 few TRBV7-8 TGTGCCAGCAGCTCCAGGTTGAACACTGAAGCTTCCTTT CASSSRLNTEASF
- TRBJ2-3 many TRBV5-1 TGCGCCAGCAGCTTGGAACTTCCCGAAGATACGCAGTATTTT CASSLELPEDTQYF
- TRBJ2-7 many TRBV7-9 TGTGCCAGCAGCTTTTTTTTAGGCTACGAGCAGTACTTC CASSFFLGYEQYF
- TRBJ2-7 many TRBV2 TGTGCCAGCAGTGTGACACAGGGTCCCTACGAGCAGTACTTC CASSVTQGPYEQYF
- TRBJ1-1 many TRBV27 TGTGCCAGCAGTTTATCGGGTGGGAGTTTAGCTTTCTTT CASSLSGGSLAFF
- TRBJ2-7 - TRBV6-2/TRBV6-3 TGTGCCAGCAGTGACATGGCAGGGTCCCCCTACGAGCAGTACTTC CASSDMAGSPYEQYF
TRBD2 TRBJ2-1 many TRBV11-2 TGTGCCAGCAGCTTACCTCGGCTAGCGGTCATAGATGAGCAGTTCTTC CASSLPRLAVIDEQFF
TRBD1 TRBJ1-5 once TRBV19 TGTGCCAGTAGACAGGGGGCTTGGAATCAGCCCCAGCATTTT CASRQGAWNQPQHF
- TRBJ2-1 - TRBV30 TGTGCCTGGAGTACCCACAATGAGCAGTTCTTC CAWSTHNEQFF